Each of the 26 T cell receptor beta chains below was sequenced from the same sample in a study of OX40 agonist ivuxolimab in advanced cancers. The assay was immunoSEQ multiplex PCR, and TCRdb's table has in-frame clones only and misses some. The table includes 12,000 or so clones, approximately 80% detected once. The sequences come from CD4+ or CD8+ T cells sorted from blood, collected in a trial of the OX40 agonist ivuxolimab. Source of these receptors: an adult with an advanced solid tumor such as melanoma, head and neck, liver or kidney cancer.

The chain's CDR3 is CASSPIGSWEFTDTQYF. The DNA for the CDR3 is TGTGCCAGCTCACCAATAGGGTCATGGGAATTCACAGATACGCAGTATTTT. The chain employs TRBV18 and TRBJ2-3, with D hard to call. The V and J ends lost 2 bases and 2 bases respectively, with 17 bases between them. CDR3 length: 17 residues. Germline V CDR1 and CDR2: KGHSH, LQKENI.

This clone has just a few counts. This sequence joins TRBV7-6 and TRBJ1-3; unclear D gene. Germline CDR1 and CDR2: SGHVS and FNYEAQ. This CDR3 comprises 16 residues. Trimming took 1 base from V and 0 from J, leaving 10 bases between them. CDR3 in amino acids: CASSLVAESSGNTIYF. In DNA form, the CDR3 reads TGTGCCAGCAGCTTAGTGGCGGAGAGCTCTGGAAACACCATATATTTT.

In this sample, this clone turned up a few times. The rearrangement uses TRBV25-1 and TRBJ2-3; D gene unclear. This CDR3 contains 13 residues. The V and J ends lost 7 bases and 2 bases respectively, with 10 bases between them. Germline assignment: CDR1 MGHDK and CDR2 SYGVNS. CDR3: CASNWATTDTQYF. CDR3 coding DNA: TGTGCCAGCAACTGGGCAACCACAGATACGCAGTATTTT.

This rearrangement joins TRBV4-1 to TRBJ2-1; the D gene is possibly TRBD2 (6 bases). Germline CDR1 MGHRA, CDR2 YSYEKL. This CDR3 spans 13 amino acids. Between the trimmed V and J ends, which lost 6 bases and 8 bases, there was a span of 14 bases. CDR3 in amino acids: CASRGGIYYEQFF. CDR3 sequence (DNA): TGCGCCAGCAGAGGCGGGATATACTATGAGCAGTTCTTC.

The rearrangement uses TRBV11-2 and TRBJ2-5; 7 bases match TRBD1. Germline V gene data show CDR1 as SGHAT and CDR2 as FQNNGV. The length of the CDR3 is 15 residues. J was trimmed by 5 bases and V by 0 bases; bases with no gene match: 6. The CDR3 sequence is CASSLETGWGETQYF. For the CDR3, the DNA is TGTGCCAGCAGCTTAGAGACAGGGTGGGGGGAGACCCAGTACTTC.

The J gene is TRBJ2-1, the V gene TRBV28; D may be TRBD1 (6 bases). Per the germline V gene, CDR1 is MDHEN and CDR2 is SYDVKM. This CDR3 is 16 amino acids long. Trimming took off 3 bases at V and 12 bases at J, with 24 bases between the two ends. CDR3 sequence reads: CASSLVTGSLVVGQFF. The CDR3 nucleotides are TGTGCCAGCAGTTTGGTGACAGGTTCTCTGGTAGTCGGGCAGTTCTTC. The whole variable domain, filled in from reference TRBV28 and TRBJ2-1, reads DVKVTQSSRYLVKRTGEKVFLECVQDMDHENMFWYRQDPGLGLRLIYFSYDVKMKEKGDIPEGYSVSREKKERFSLILESASTNQTSMYLCASSLVTGSLVVGQFFGPGTRLTVL.

This clone was recorded only once. This chain links TRBV19 with TRBJ2-7; D may be TRBD1 (6 bases). Per the germline V gene, CDR1 is LNHDA and CDR2 is SQIVND (reference sequence). Trimming removed 3 bases from V and 2 bases from J, with 11 bases in between. There are 14 residues in the CDR3. CDR3 coding DNA: TGTGCCAGTAGTATCGGCAGGGGTACCTACGAGCAGTACTTC. Its translation is CASSIGRGTYEQYF. Using reference TRBV19 and TRBJ2-7 for the parts outside the CDR3, the full variable domain is DGGITQSPKYLFRKEGQNVTLSCEQNLNHDAMYWYRQDPGQGLRLIYYSQIVNDFQKGDIAEGYSVSREKKESFPLTVTSAQKNPTAFYLCASSIGRGTYEQYFGPGTRLTVT.

This chain joins TRBV2 and TRBJ2-7; D may be TRBD1 (6 bases). CDR1 and CDR2 from the germline V gene are SNHLY and FYNNEI. CDR3 length: 13 residues. V dropped 6 bases and J dropped 5 bases, with 14 bases sitting between them. The CDR3 bases are TGTGCCAGCAGAACAGGGTCATCCCACGAGCAGTACTTC. Its translation is CASRTGSSHEQYF.

This chain links TRBV2 with TRBJ1-5, with 10 nucleotides matching TRBD1. This CDR3 has 14 residues. The ends lost 6 bases at V and 6 bases at J; junction bases unmatched: 5. Germline-derived CDR1 and CDR2 are SNHLY and FYNNEI. The CDR3 bases are TGTGCCAGCAGACCGACAGGGGGCCTTCAGCCCCAGCATTTT. Protein: CASRPTGGLQPQHF. The entire variable domain, with the rest obtained from reference TRBV2 and TRBJ1-5, is as follows: EPEVTQTPSHQVTQMGQEVILRCVPISNHLYFYWYRQILGQKVEFLVSFYNNEISEKSEIFDDQFSVERPDGSNFTLKIRSTKLEDSAMYFCASRPTGGLQPQHFGDGTRLSIL.

V is TRBV11-2 and J is TRBJ2-1; TRBD2 agrees at 13 bases. V shed 4 bases and J 10 bases; nucleotides not matched to a gene: 7. The V gene's germline CDR1 is SGHAT and CDR2 FQNNGV. The CDR3 spans 15 residues. CDR3 in DNA: TGTGCCAGCAGCTCTTCCCTGGGACTAGCGGGGGAGCAGTTCTTC. Its translation: CASSSSLGLAGEQFF.

This clone has just one count. This rearrangement joins TRBV29-1 to TRBJ1-2; 8 bases line up with TRBD1. The CDR3 is made up of 13 amino acids. Looked up from germline, CDR1 is SQVTM and CDR2 is ANQGSEA. Trimming removed 7 bases from V and 8 bases from J; junction bases left unmatched: 12. CDR3: CSARQGPRFGYTF. CDR3 DNA: TGCAGCGCCAGACAGGGGCCTAGGTTCGGCTACACCTTC. Drawing the rest from reference TRBV29-1 and TRBJ1-2, the complete variable domain is SAVISQKPSRDICQRGTSLTIQCQVDSQVTMMFWYRQQPGQSLTLIATANQGSEATYESGFVIDKFPISRPNLTFSTLTVSNMSPEDSSIYLCSARQGPRFGYTFGSGTRLTVV.

The sample holds one count of this clone. This rearrangement joins TRBV30 to TRBJ2-7; a possible D gene is TRBD1 (5 bases). CDR1 and CDR2 (germline): GTSNPN, SVGIG (reference sequence). V was trimmed by 6 bases and J by 3 bases, leaving 9 bases between them. The CDR3 has 11 residues. The CDR3 DNA follows: TGTGCCTGCGGACAAGACTACGAGCAGTACTTC. This sequence encodes CACGQDYEQYF.

The chain links TRBV19 to TRBJ1-4, with D possibly TRBD1 on 5 matching bases. CDR1 LNHDA and CDR2 SQIVND come from the germline V gene (reference sequence). The CDR3 consists of 14 residues. Trimming removed 3 bases from V and 8 bases from J, with 13 bases in between. This chain's CDR3 is CASSMLGGAEKLFF. The CDR3 nucleotides read TGTGCCAGTAGTATGCTCGGGGGAGCGGAAAAACTGTTTTTT. The entire variable domain, with the rest obtained from reference TRBV19 and TRBJ1-4, is as follows: DGGITQSPKYLFRKEGQNVTLSCEQNLNHDAMYWYRQDPGQGLRLIYYSQIVNDFQKGDIAEGYSVSREKKESFPLTVTSAQKNPTAFYLCASSMLGGAEKLFFGSGTQLSVL.

V is TRBV7-9 and J is TRBJ2-7; TRBD2 matches at 13 bases. The length of the CDR3 is 16 residues. V lost 4 bases and J lost 6; bases outside the gene matches: 9. Germline CDR1 SEHNR, CDR2 FQNEAQ (reference sequence). The CDR3 nucleotides read TGTGCCAGCAGCTCGGGACTAGCGGGGTTACCTCTCGAGCAGTACTTC. Protein sequence: CASSSGLAGLPLEQYF.

A few counts support this clone. The J gene is TRBJ1-1, the V gene TRBV19; D not resolved. CDR1 and CDR2 (germline): LNHDA, SQIVND (reference sequence). Trimming removed 1 base at V and 3 bases at J, with 6 bases between. There are 13 residues in the CDR3. The chain's CDR3 is CASSIGAYTEAFF. The CDR3 DNA reads TGTGCCAGTAGTATAGGGGCATACACTGAAGCTTTCTTT.

The rearrangement joins TRBV6-1 to TRBJ2-7; 7 bases match TRBD1. Unmatched junction bases numbered 3, after V lost 2 bases and J lost 5 bases. Germline V lookup: CDR1 MNHNS, CDR2 SASEGT. This CDR3 is built from 13 residues. CDR3 bases: TGTGCCAGCAGTGAAACAGGGGTCGACGAGCAGTACTTC. This sequence encodes CASSETGVDEQYF.

The V call is TRBV7-9, the J call TRBJ1-2; tentative D call: TRBD1 (6 bases). The ends were cut back, 4 bases at V and 0 bases at J, with 12 bases in the middle. Per germline, CDR1 SEHNR and CDR2 FQNEAQ (reference sequence). The CDR3 spans 15 residues. Here the CDR3 reads CASSSQDSSNYGYTF. CDR3 nucleotide sequence: TGTGCCAGCAGCTCCCAGGACAGCTCTAACTATGGCTACACCTTC.

CDR3 DNA sequence: TGTGCCAGCAGCGGTGAGCTTCGGCCCCAGCATTTT. Protein: CASSGELRPQHF. The J gene is TRBJ1-5, the V gene TRBV6-6, with D unresolved. The CDR3 is 12 residues long. Deletions cut 6 bases from V and 9 bases from J, with 12 bases between. CDR1 is MNHNY, CDR2 SVGAGI, per germline (reference sequence).

The chain links TRBV5-6 to TRBJ2-3; TRBD2 is a possible D gene (5 bases). This CDR3 region has 14 residues. V was shortened by 4 bases and J by 0 bases, with 9 bases between the two germline ends. Germline loops: CDR1 SGHDT, CDR2 YYEEEE. The CDR3 protein is CASSPDSSTDTQYF. CDR3 nucleotide sequence: TGTGCCAGCAGCCCGGACTCCAGCACAGATACGCAGTATTTT. Full variable domain (outside the CDR3, taken from reference TRBV5-6 and TRBJ2-3): DAGVTQSPTHLIKTRGQQVTLRCSPKSGHDTVSWYQQALGQGPQFIFQYYEEEERQRGNFPDRFSGHQFPNYSSELNVNALLLGDSALYLCASSPDSSTDTQYFGPGTRLTVL.

This chain joins TRBV28 and TRBJ2-6; 8 bases match TRBD2. Unmatched junction bases numbered 4, after V lost 3 bases and J lost 0 bases. This CDR3 spans 17 amino acids. Per the germline V gene, CDR1 is MDHEN and CDR2 is SYDVKM. CDR3: CASSFSLAGSGANVLTF. The CDR3 bases are TGTGCCAGCAGTTTTAGTCTAGCGGGCTCTGGGGCCAACGTCCTGACTTTC.

Here the CDR3 DNA reads TGTGCCAGCAGCATCCGGACAGGGAGGTTGGCAGATACGCAGTATTTT. It encodes CASSIRTGRLADTQYF. The chain employs TRBV7-9 and TRBJ2-3; 8 nucleotides line up with TRBD1. CDR3 length: 16 residues. Germline V gene sequence: CDR1 SEHNR, CDR2 FQNEAQ (reference sequence). The ends lost 5 bases at V and 4 bases at J; junction bases unmatched: 11.

The chain uses TRBV7-9 and TRBJ1-5; no firm D call. The CDR3 is made up of 14 amino acids. Germline CDR1 and CDR2: SEHNR and FQNEAQ (reference sequence). The V end lost 2 bases, the J end lost 0 bases, and 5 bases lay between the germline ends. CDR3 protein: CASSLFDSNQPQHF. Written as DNA, the CDR3 is TGTGCCAGCAGCTTATTTGATAGCAATCAGCCCCAGCATTTT.

The chain combines TRBV19 with TRBJ2-7, with a tentative D call TRBD1 (6 bases). Trimming removed 1 base at V and 2 bases at J, with 12 bases between. The CDR3 has 15 amino acids. CDR1 is LNHDA, CDR2 SQIVND, per germline (reference sequence). CDR3 loop: CASSIGAGVTYEQYF. CDR3 in DNA: TGTGCCAGTAGTATAGGCGCAGGGGTGACCTACGAGCAGTACTTC.

The chain recombines TRBV27 with TRBJ2-7; 8 nucleotides agree with TRBD1. Looked up from germline, CDR1 is MNHEY and CDR2 is SMNVEV (reference sequence). V shed 3 bases and J 0 bases; nucleotides not matched to a gene: 1. This CDR3 spans 14 amino acids. The CDR3 sequence: CASSFTGGSYEQYF. The CDR3 DNA reads as TGTGCCAGCAGTTTCACAGGGGGCTCCTACGAGCAGTACTTC.

The chain employs TRBV5-1 and TRBJ2-2; 7 bases line up with TRBD2. This CDR3 contains 15 residues. The ends lost 0 bases at V and 5 bases at J; junction bases unmatched: 4. The germline V gene has CDR1 SGHRS and CDR2 YFSETQ. DNA of the CDR3: TGCGCCAGCAGCTTGGGCGGGGGTAGAACCGGGGAGCTGTTTTTT. Translation gives CASSLGGGRTGELFF.

The chain combines TRBV4-1 with TRBJ2-1, with unresolved D. There are 13 residues in the CDR3. Germline loops: CDR1 MGHRA, CDR2 YSYEKL. Between the trimmed V and J ends, which lost 3 bases and 10 bases, there was a span of 13 bases. The CDR3 coding sequence is TGCGCCAGCAGCCAGAGCGTGGGCATGGAGCAGTTCTTC. Translated: CASSQSVGMEQFF.